This record covers a single T cell receptor beta chain. Template switching added a universal primer site, and cDNA bore unique molecular identifiers. TCRdb independently ran MiXCR on the 5' RACE reads; one entry per CDR3 protein. The table includes fewer than 650,000 distinct CDR3 sequences, around a tenth detected once. The CDR3 runs to 17 residues. This sample is part of a study of identical twins. The sample also formed part of further work on yellow fever vaccine responses in identical twins. That work contributes: Reportedly, twins showed a vaccine T cell response that looked partly convergent and partly personalized.

The rearrangement links TRBV21-1 to TRBJ2-3; the D call in the table, TRBD2, was not verified against the DNA. TRBV21-1 corresponds to a pseudogene. Material: PBMCs. This clonotype originated in a young woman in good health. Written as DNA, the CDR3 is TGTGCCAGCACCCTAAGCGTGGCTAGCGGGGGCACAGATACGCAGTATTTT. Translated: CASTLSVASGGTDTQYF.